These 3 T cell receptor beta chains were all obtained from the same sample, sequenced in a study of blood T cell repertoires in COVID-19 (TCRdb year 2020). Library construction relied on the immunoSEQ multiplex PCR assay. Sourced from immuneACCESS, this table was stored by TCRdb with only in-frame sequences that have V and J called. A share of the clones is absent; for the studies checked, an unresolved V gene accounts for under half, and the remainder has no known explanation. For this sample there are about 19,000 clones; 82% appear just once. The leading ten clones occupy roughly 5.5% of the sample. Specimen: peripheral blood. The receptors were sampled from a human donor in a cohort sampled during active COVID-19.

J is TRBJ2-1 and V is TRBV5-1, with 11 bases identical to TRBD1. This CDR3 region has 14 residues. Trimming removed 0 bases from V and 9 bases from J; junction bases left unmatched: 2. Per germline, CDR1 SGHRS and CDR2 YFSETQ. The CDR3, as DNA: TGCGCCAGCAGCTTGGGGACAGGGGGCGTTGAGCAGTTCTTC. Its translation is CASSLGTGGVEQFF.

V gene TRBV5-1 combines with J gene TRBJ2-1, with D perhaps TRBD2 (5 bases). The germline V gene encodes CDR1 SGHRS and CDR2 YFSETQ. The CDR3 has 15 residues. Trimming removed 0 bases at V and 0 bases at J, with 7 bases between. The CDR3 sequence is CASSLEAASYNEQFF. The CDR3, as DNA: TGCGCCAGCAGCTTGGAAGCGGCCTCCTACAATGAGCAGTTCTTC.

This rearrangement joins TRBV29-1 to TRBJ2-5; maybe TRBD1 (6 bases). V was trimmed by 4 bases and J by 2 bases, leaving 20 bases between them. This CDR3 is built from 16 residues. The germline gives CDR1 SQVTM, CDR2 ANQGSEA. This CDR3 reads CSVGGIGGSGQETQYF. The CDR3, as DNA: TGCAGCGTTGGGGGGATTGGGGGCTCAGGGCAAGAGACCCAGTACTTC.